Following are 9 T cell receptor beta chains from one sample sequenced in a study of blood T cell repertoires in COVID-19. The protocol was immunoSEQ multiplex PCR, while the TCRdb copy is restricted to in-frame clones and leaves out a portion. The table lists some 54,000 clones, roughly 86% of them singletons. Sequencing was performed on peripheral blood. Source of these receptors: an elderly man with active or convalescent COVID-19.

The chain employs TRBV11-3 and TRBJ2-7; D is unresolved. Trimming stripped 0 bases from V and 10 bases from J, with 13 bases between. CDR3 size: 13 residues. Germline V CDR1 and CDR2: SGHNT, YENEEA. CDR3 loop: CASSLDRLQLQYF. For the CDR3, the DNA is TGTGCCAGCAGCTTAGACAGGCTTCAATTACAGTACTTC.

CDR3 nucleotides: TGTGCCAGTAGTATAGAAACAGGGGGTGTCGACGAGCAGTACTTC. It translates to CASSIETGGVDEQYF. The chain links TRBV19 to TRBJ2-7; 8 nucleotides align to TRBD1. The junction had 6 bases not matched to a gene; V was cut back by 0 bases and J by 5 bases. This CDR3 spans 15 amino acids. CDR1 and CDR2 (germline): LNHDA, SQIVND (reference sequence).

The chain combines TRBV4-1 with TRBJ1-6; D call uncertain. The CDR3 loop spans 13 amino acids. The V gene lost 0 bases and the J gene lost 12 bases, with 9 bases spanning the gap. Germline V CDR1 and CDR2: MGHRA, YSYEKL. CDR3 protein: CASSQEAELPLHF. DNA of the CDR3: TGCGCCAGCAGCCAAGAGGCGGAGTTACCCCTCCACTTT.

This clone was seen a handful of times. The rearrangement links TRBV19 to TRBJ2-3, with a tentative D call TRBD2 (5 bases). Trimming removed 3 bases from V and 2 bases from J, with 6 bases in between. This CDR3 is built from 13 residues. Germline V gene sequence: CDR1 LNHDA, CDR2 SQIVND (reference sequence). Here the CDR3 reads CASSMRDTDTQYF. The CDR3 DNA follows: TGTGCCAGTAGTATGAGGGACACAGATACGCAGTATTTT.

The chain links TRBV6-5 to TRBJ1-2; 11 bases match TRBD1. This CDR3 contains 14 residues. Germline V CDR1 and CDR2: MNHEY, SVGAGI. V was clipped by 7 bases and J by 8 bases; unmatched bases: 9. In DNA, the CDR3 is TGTGCCAGCATGAGAGGACAGGGGGCGTGGGGCTACACCTTC. This codes for CASMRGQGAWGYTF.

This chain joins TRBV23-1 and TRBJ1-5, with D possibly being TRBD1 (5 bases). TRBV23-1 is classed as an ORF, of uncertain function. CDR3 length equals 15 residues. V was shortened by 8 bases and J by 2 bases, with 16 bases between the two germline ends. CDR3 DNA sequence: TGCGCCAGCCAGAAGTGGAGGGGAGGCAATCAGCCCCAGCATTTT. Translated, it gives CASQKWRGGNQPQHF.

This chain links TRBV27 with TRBJ2-3, with 9 bases that match TRBD1. This CDR3 region has 14 residues. Germline V lookup: CDR1 MNHEY, CDR2 SMNVEV (reference sequence). Trimming at V came to 4 bases and at J to 2 bases, leaving 1 base not matched to a gene. Here the CDR3 DNA reads TGTGCCAGCAGTTGGGACAGGGCCACAGATACGCAGTATTTT. This translates into CASSWDRATDTQYF.

The chain couples TRBV9 to TRBJ1-4; unclear D gene. The CDR3 spans 16 residues. With 4 bases removed from V and 3 bases from J, the gap between germline ends came to 16 bases. The germline gives CDR1 SGDLS, CDR2 YYNGEE. The CDR3 region has the DNA TGTGCCAGCAGCTCCGACATGCCACGAGCTAATGAAAAACTGTTTTTT. This codes for CASSSDMPRANEKLFF.

The J gene is TRBJ1-2, the V gene TRBV7-2; 12 bases line up with TRBD1. The CDR3 has 16 residues. Germline V CDR1 and CDR2: SGHTA, FQGNSA. Losses at the gene ends were 1 base for V and 4 bases for J; bases not matched to a gene: 4. CDR3 amino acids: CASSLGGTGGSYGYTF. The CDR3 DNA reads TGTGCCAGCAGCTTAGGAGGGACAGGGGGCAGCTATGGCTACACCTTC. The full variable domain, completed using reference TRBV7-2 and TRBJ1-2, is GAGVSQSPSNKVTEKGKDVELRCDPISGHTALYWYRQSLGQGLEFLIYFQGNSAPDKSGLPSDRFSAERTGGSVSTLTIQRTQQEDSAVYLCASSLGGTGGSYGYTFGSGTRLTVV.